This TCR beta chain appears in the sequencing data of a study of CD8+CD57+ T cells in acquired aplastic anemia. Study overall: Isolated CD4+ and CD8+ cells, once sorted, yielded DNA averaging around 3 ug.

V lost 0 bases and J 1 base, leaving 4 bases between the germline ends. Germline CDR1 SGDLS, CDR2 YYNGEE. The CDR3 runs 13 residues. Study outcomes and limitations: Patients and controls had CD8+ Simpson's diversity values that were not significantly distinct.

Genomic DNA provided the template from which TCR beta VDJ and CDR3 profiles were obtained. TCRdb redid the calling of the reads with MiXCR, one entry per CDR3 protein. The table shows hundreds of thousands of distinct CDR3 sequences, with approximately 45% occurring only once. The table lists this clonotype with many counts. Its antigen is unknown. The patients chosen for sequencing had shown expansion of CD8+CD57+ cells (detected by flow cytometry). Sampling of blood occurred while the patients had still received no therapy. The chain combines TRBV9 with TRBJ1-1; D remains unclear. The receptor was derived from a human donor with aplastic anemia. The material sequenced was sorted CD4+, CD8+, or CD8+CD57+ T cells (not recorded which) from PBMCs. CDR3 sequence: CASSVGENTEAFF. The CDR3 DNA reads as TGTGCCAGCAGCGTAGGGGAGAACACTGAAGCTTTCTTT.